Each of the 19 T cell receptor beta chains below was sequenced from the same sample in a study of shared clonotypes between healthy human individuals. The table came from immunoSEQ multiplex PCR; TCRdb's copy has only in-frame clones and leaves some out. The sample includes fewer than 1.4 million clones, 70% to 80% seen only once; the top ten take 0.6% to 0.75%. Sequencing was done on a sample of memory CD4+ T cells from PBMCs. Subset of the sample: CD45RA-negative fraction. The receptors were sampled from a young man in good health. Some clones in this sample may be carry-over from other donors' samples.

The chain is built from TRBV7-2 and TRBJ2-1; a possible D gene is TRBD2 (6 bases). V was cut by 4 bases and J by 4 bases, with 17 bases left in between. The CDR3 sequence is 16 residues long. Germline assignment: CDR1 SGHTA and CDR2 FQGNSA. DNA of the CDR3: TGTGCCAGCAGCTCCCAGGGCAGCGGGCCTTACAATGAGCAGTTCTTC. Its translation: CASSSQGSGPYNEQFF.

This chain joins TRBV4-1 and TRBJ2-2; D perhaps matches TRBD2 (6 bases). Germline V gene sequence: CDR1 MGHRA, CDR2 YSYEKL. The CDR3 has 16 residues. Trimming shortened V by 4 bases and J by 6 bases, and 18 bases separated the two germline ends. CDR3 DNA: TGCGCCAGCAGCCGAGGAGGGGACCGACCTCCCGGGGAGCTGTTTTTT. It encodes CASSRGGDRPPGELFF.

The CDR3 DNA follows: TGTGCCAGCAGTTTAGGACTAACCCAAGAGACCCAGTACTTC. This sequence encodes CASSLGLTQETQYF. V gene TRBV28 combines with J gene TRBJ2-5; perhaps TRBD2 as D (6 bases). Trimming left V 2 bases short and J 1 base short, with 8 bases between. Per germline, CDR1 MDHEN and CDR2 SYDVKM. This CDR3 spans 14 amino acids.

This sequence joins TRBV6-5 and TRBJ1-2; 7 bases align to TRBD1. The CDR3 totals 13 residues. CDR1 is MNHEY and CDR2 is SVGAGI in the germline V gene. V was clipped by 4 bases and J by 4 bases; unmatched bases: 3. The DNA for the CDR3 is TGTGCCAGCAGTTTCGGACAGGTCTATGGCTACACCTTC. Protein product: CASSFGQVYGYTF.

This chain uses TRBV27 with TRBJ1-2; weak D call: TRBD1 (6 bases). The CDR3 is made up of 16 amino acids. Looked up from germline, CDR1 is MNHEY and CDR2 is SMNVEV (reference sequence). Trimming pared 5 bases from V and 6 bases from J, leaving 22 bases between. CDR3 region: CASSTYRQDGLDGYTF. CDR3 coding DNA: TGTGCCAGCAGTACCTATCGACAGGACGGACTGGATGGCTACACCTTC.

The chain uses TRBV6-5 and TRBJ2-7; either TRBD1 or TRBD2 may fit D (5 bases each). The ends were cut back, 5 bases at V and 7 bases at J, with 15 bases in the middle. The CDR3 runs 13 residues. Germline V gives CDR1 MNHEY, CDR2 SVGAGI. CDR3 residues: CASSPTGTREQYF. DNA of the CDR3: TGTGCCAGCAGTCCAACCGGGACGCGGGAGCAGTACTTC.

The CDR3 protein is CASSFGSGNSGETQYF. CDR3 nucleotide sequence: TGTGCCAGCAGCTTTGGTAGCGGGAATTCGGGAGAGACCCAGTACTTC. This chain uses TRBV5-4 with TRBJ2-5, with TRBD2 matching over 8 bases. The V segment lost 2 bases and the J segment 4 bases; nucleotides outside the gene matches: 10. This CDR3 region has 16 residues. In germline, CDR1 is SGHNT, CDR2 YYREEE (reference sequence).

The chain employs TRBV6-5 and TRBJ2-3; no clear D. Looked up from germline, CDR1 is MNHEY and CDR2 is SVGAGI. Trimming shortened V by 4 bases and J by 2 bases, and 7 bases separated the two germline ends. CDR3 length equals 13 residues. The CDR3 DNA is TGTGCCAGCAGTTCTCGCCCCACAGATACGCAGTATTTT. Translation gives CASSSRPTDTQYF.

V gene TRBV9 combines with J gene TRBJ2-1; tentative D call: TRBD2 (6 bases). Looked up from germline, CDR1 is SGDLS and CDR2 is YYNGEE. Between the trimmed V and J ends, which lost 0 bases and 8 bases, there was a span of 15 bases. This CDR3 is built from 15 residues. CDR3 nucleotide sequence: TGTGCCAGCAGCGTAGGCGTGACTAGGGCCGATGAGCAGTTCTTC. Protein sequence: CASSVGVTRADEQFF.

The J gene is TRBJ2-3, the V gene TRBV5-1; 11 bases align to TRBD2. This CDR3 has 18 amino acids. Trimming at V came to 1 base and at J to 0 bases, leaving 7 bases not matched to a gene. CDR1 and CDR2 (germline): SGHRS, YFSETQ. The DNA of the CDR3 is TGCGCCAGCAGCTTGAGGGGGACTAGCGGCCCTAGCACAGATACGCAGTATTTT. This sequence encodes CASSLRGTSGPSTDTQYF. The full variable domain, rest sourced from reference TRBV5-1 and TRBJ2-3, is KAGVTQTPRYLIKTRGQQVTLSCSPISGHRSVSWYQQTPGQGLQFLFEYFSETQRNKGNFPGRFSGRQFSNSRSEMNVSTLELGDSALYLCASSLRGTSGPSTDTQYFGPGTRLTVL.

Notes on this clone: The sample carries other DNA sequences with the same CDR3. The genes are TRBV7-9 and TRBJ2-5; D is possibly TRBD1 or TRBD2 (6 bases each). V lost 5 bases, J lost 5 bases, and 15 bases lay in between. The CDR3 is 14 amino acids. The V gene's germline CDR1 is SEHNR and CDR2 FQNEAQ (reference sequence). CDR3 sequence: CASSPGGGRETQYF. CDR3 in DNA: TGTGCCAGCAGCCCTGGAGGGGGGCGGGAGACCCAGTACTTC. Together with reference TRBV7-9 and TRBJ2-5, the CDR3 gives the full variable domain: DTGVSQNPRHKITKRGQNVTFRCDPISEHNRLYWYRQTLGQGPEFLTYFQNEAQLEKSRLLSDRFSAERPKGSFSTLEIQRTEQGDSAMYLCASSPGGGRETQYFGPGTRLLVL.

The CDR3 DNA sequence: TGTGCCAGCAGAATACCCTCAGAGGCGAACACTGAAGCTTTCTTT. It is translated as CASRIPSEANTEAFF. The chain joins TRBV28 to TRBJ1-1; no definite D call. CDR1 and CDR2 (germline): MDHEN, SYDVKM. V gave up 6 bases and J gave up 1 base, with 15 bases separating them. There are 15 residues in the CDR3.

V and J are TRBV7-9 and TRBJ1-2; unclear D gene. V was clipped by 0 bases and J by 6 bases, with 17 bases between them. Germline loops: CDR1 SEHNR, CDR2 FQNEAQ (reference sequence). This CDR3 contains 16 residues. CDR3 DNA: TGTGCCAGCAGCTTAGCGCATGGCGGCCTTTCCAATGGCTACACCTTC. The encoded protein is CASSLAHGGLSNGYTF.

The table lists this clone with many counts. V and J are TRBV30 and TRBJ1-4, with no clear D. Germline V gene lookup returns CDR1 GTSNPN and CDR2 SVGIG (reference sequence). V lost 3 bases to trimming and J lost 5 bases, with 10 bases between them. The CDR3 has 13 residues. The CDR3: CAWRLEGNEKLFF. The CDR3 DNA follows: TGTGCCTGGAGGCTGGAGGGCAATGAAAAACTGTTTTTT. Filled out from reference TRBV30 and TRBJ1-4, the complete variable domain reads SQTIHQWPATLVQPVGSPLSLECTVEGTSNPNLYWYRQAAGRGLQLLFYSVGIGQISSEVPQNLSASRPQDRQFILSSKKLLLSDSGFYLCAWRLEGNEKLFFGSGTQLSVL.

The chain links TRBV7-3 to TRBJ2-7; no definite D call. The CDR3 is made up of 15 amino acids. Germline V lookup: CDR1 SGHTA, CDR2 FQGTGA. The V end was cut by 1 base, the J end by 2 bases, with 12 bases between. The CDR3 bases are TGTGCCAGCAGCTTAAGCCACGAGGAGACCTACGAGCAGTACTTC. This translates into CASSLSHEETYEQYF.

This chain joins TRBV5-6 and TRBJ2-5; a possible D gene is TRBD2 (6 bases). V gave up 3 bases and J gave up 2 bases, with 11 bases separating them. The V gene's germline CDR1 is SGHDT and CDR2 YYEEEE. The CDR3 consists of 14 residues. Written as DNA, the CDR3 is TGTGCCAGCAGCTACGGGACTTTACAAGAGACCCAGTACTTC. Protein product: CASSYGTLQETQYF.

The genes are TRBV9 and TRBJ2-1, with D perhaps TRBD2 (6 bases). This CDR3 has 17 amino acids. CDR1 is SGDLS, CDR2 YYNGEE, per germline. V dropped 0 bases and J dropped 2 bases, with 15 bases sitting between them. CDR3 DNA sequence: TGTGCCAGCAGCGTAGTTGGAGGGAGAAGTACCTACAATGAGCAGTTCTTC. Its translation: CASSVVGGRSTYNEQFF.

This clone was seen more than once but under ten times. The chain joins TRBV5-5 to TRBJ2-3; no firm D call. V shed 4 bases and J shed 6 bases, with 12 bases lying between them. The length of the CDR3 is 13 residues. Germline values: CDR1 SGHKS, CDR2 YYEKEE (reference sequence). CDR3 region: CASSKVVSDTQYF. DNA for the CDR3: TGTGCCAGCAGCAAGGTAGTCTCGGATACGCAGTATTTT.

The genes are TRBV19 and TRBJ2-5; D is possibly TRBD2 (6 bases). In germline, CDR1 is LNHDA, CDR2 SQIVND (reference sequence). V was shortened by 1 base and J by 4 bases, with 16 bases between the two germline ends. CDR3 length: 16 amino acids. As DNA, the CDR3 is TGTGCCAGTAGTATAGGAGATAGCGGCGAGGGAGAGACCCAGTACTTC. This gives the protein CASSIGDSGEGETQYF.